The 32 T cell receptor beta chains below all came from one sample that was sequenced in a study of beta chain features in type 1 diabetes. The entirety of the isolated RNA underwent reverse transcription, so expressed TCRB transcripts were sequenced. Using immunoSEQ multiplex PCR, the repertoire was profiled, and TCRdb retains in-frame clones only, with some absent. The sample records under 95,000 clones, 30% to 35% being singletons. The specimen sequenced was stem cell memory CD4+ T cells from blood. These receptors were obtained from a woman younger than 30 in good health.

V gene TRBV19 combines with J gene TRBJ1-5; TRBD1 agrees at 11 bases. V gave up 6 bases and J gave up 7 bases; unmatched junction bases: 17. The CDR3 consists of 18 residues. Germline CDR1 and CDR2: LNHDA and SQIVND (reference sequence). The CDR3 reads CASRSRRGDRGFWQPQHF. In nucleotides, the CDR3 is TGTGCCAGTAGATCACGAAGGGGGGACAGGGGGTTTTGGCAGCCCCAGCATTTT.

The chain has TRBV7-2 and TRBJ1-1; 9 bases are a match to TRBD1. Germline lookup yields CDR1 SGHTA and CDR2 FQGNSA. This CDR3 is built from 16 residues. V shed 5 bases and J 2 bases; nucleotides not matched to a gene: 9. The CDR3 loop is CASSPPGQGTNTEAFF. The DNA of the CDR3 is TGTGCCAGCAGCCCCCCCGGACAGGGGACAAACACTGAAGCTTTCTTT.

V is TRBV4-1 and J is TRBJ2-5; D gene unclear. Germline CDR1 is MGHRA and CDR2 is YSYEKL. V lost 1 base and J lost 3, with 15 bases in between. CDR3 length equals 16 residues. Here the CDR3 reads CASSQVPVLGKETQYF. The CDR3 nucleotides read TGCGCCAGCAGCCAAGTTCCGGTCCTGGGCAAAGAGACCCAGTACTTC.

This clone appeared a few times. The CDR3 coding sequence is TGTGCCAGCAGCTTAAACAGGTTATACGGCTACACCTTC. Translating it yields CASSLNRLYGYTF. This chain links TRBV13 with TRBJ1-2; tentatively, D is TRBD1 (5 bases). This CDR3 has 13 amino acids. The V end lost 2 bases, the J end lost 8 bases, and 12 bases lay between the germline ends. Germline V gene sequence: CDR1 PRHDT, CDR2 FYEKMQ (reference sequence). The full variable domain, with the rest looked up from reference TRBV13 and TRBJ1-2, is AAGVIQSPRHLIKEKRETATLKCYPIPRHDTVYWYQQGPGQDPQFLISFYEKMQSDKGSIPDRFSAQQFSDYHSELNMSSLELGDSALYFCASSLNRLYGYTFGSGTRLTVV.

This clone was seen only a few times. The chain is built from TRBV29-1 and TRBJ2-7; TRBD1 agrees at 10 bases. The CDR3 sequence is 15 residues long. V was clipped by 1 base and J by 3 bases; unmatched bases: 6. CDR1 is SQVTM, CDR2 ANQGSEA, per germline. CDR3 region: CSVEGPWTGGYEQYF. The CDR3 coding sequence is TGCAGCGTTGAAGGCCCATGGACAGGGGGCTACGAGCAGTACTTC.

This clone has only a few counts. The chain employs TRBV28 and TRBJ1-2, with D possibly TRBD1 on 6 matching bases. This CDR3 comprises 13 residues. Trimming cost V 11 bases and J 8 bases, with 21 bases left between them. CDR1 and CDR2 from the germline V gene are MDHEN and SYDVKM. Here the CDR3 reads CAYGRGGAKGYTF. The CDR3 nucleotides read TGTGCCTATGGGAGAGGGGGGGCGAAGGGCTACACCTTC.

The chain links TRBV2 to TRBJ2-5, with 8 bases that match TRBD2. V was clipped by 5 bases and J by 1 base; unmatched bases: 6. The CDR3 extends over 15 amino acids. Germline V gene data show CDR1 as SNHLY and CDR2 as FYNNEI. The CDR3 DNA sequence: TGTGCCAGCAGTTCTGGCGGGAGGATCCAAGAGACCCAGTACTTC. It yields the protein CASSSGGRIQETQYF.

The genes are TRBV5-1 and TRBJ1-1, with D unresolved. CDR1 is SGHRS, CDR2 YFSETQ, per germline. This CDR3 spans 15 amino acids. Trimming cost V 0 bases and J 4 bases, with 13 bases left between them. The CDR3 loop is CASSLGVRQTTEAFF. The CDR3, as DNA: TGCGCCAGCAGCTTGGGAGTCAGGCAAACCACTGAAGCTTTCTTT.

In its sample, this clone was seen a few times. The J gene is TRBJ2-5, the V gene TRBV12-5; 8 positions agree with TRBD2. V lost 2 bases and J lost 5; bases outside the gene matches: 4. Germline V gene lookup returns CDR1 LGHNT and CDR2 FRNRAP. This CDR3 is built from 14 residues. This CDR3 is CASGLSGGEETQYF. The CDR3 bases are TGTGCTAGTGGTTTGAGCGGGGGTGAGGAGACCCAGTACTTC.

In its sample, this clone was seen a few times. The CDR3 nucleotides are TGCGCCAGCACCGGGACATCGGGCTCCTACGAGCAGTACTTC. As protein: CASTGTSGSYEQYF. The chain combines TRBV5-1 with TRBJ2-7, with TRBD1 as a possible D gene (6 bases). The V and J ends lost 6 bases and 0 bases respectively, with 13 bases between them. CDR3 size: 14 residues. Per the germline V gene, CDR1 is SGHRS and CDR2 is YFSETQ.

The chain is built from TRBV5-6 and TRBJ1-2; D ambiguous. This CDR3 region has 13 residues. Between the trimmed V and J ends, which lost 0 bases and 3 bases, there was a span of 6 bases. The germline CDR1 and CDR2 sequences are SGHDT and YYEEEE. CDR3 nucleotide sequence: TGTGCCAGCAGCTTGGACAGTGACTATGGCTACACCTTC. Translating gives CASSLDSDYGYTF.

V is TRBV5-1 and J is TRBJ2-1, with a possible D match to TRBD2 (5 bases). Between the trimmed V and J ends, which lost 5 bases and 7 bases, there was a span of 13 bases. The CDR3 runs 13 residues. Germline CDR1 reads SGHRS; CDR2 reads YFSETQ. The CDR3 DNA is TGCGCCAGCAGTGCGAGCCCGGGGAATGAGCAGTTCTTC. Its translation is CASSASPGNEQFF.

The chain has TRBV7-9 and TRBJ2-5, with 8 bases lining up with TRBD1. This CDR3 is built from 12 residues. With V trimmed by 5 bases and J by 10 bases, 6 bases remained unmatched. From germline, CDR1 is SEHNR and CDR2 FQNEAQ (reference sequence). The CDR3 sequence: CASSTGQDSQYF. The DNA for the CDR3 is TGTGCCAGCAGCACGGGACAGGATAGCCAGTACTTC.

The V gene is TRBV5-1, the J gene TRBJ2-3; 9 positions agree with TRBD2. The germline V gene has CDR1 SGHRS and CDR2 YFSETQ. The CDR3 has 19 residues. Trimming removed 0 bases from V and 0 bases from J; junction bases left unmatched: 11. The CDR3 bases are TGCGCCAGCAGCTTGGCCATCAGACTAGCGGCCACTAGCACAGATACGCAGTATTTT. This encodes CASSLAIRLAATSTDTQYF.

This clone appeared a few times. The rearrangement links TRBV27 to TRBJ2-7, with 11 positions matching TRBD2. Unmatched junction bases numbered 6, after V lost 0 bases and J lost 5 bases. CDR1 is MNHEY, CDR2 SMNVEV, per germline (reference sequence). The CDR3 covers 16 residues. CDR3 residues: CASSLSLLAGEDEQYF. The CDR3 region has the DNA TGTGCCAGCAGTTTATCGTTACTAGCGGGAGAGGACGAGCAGTACTTC.

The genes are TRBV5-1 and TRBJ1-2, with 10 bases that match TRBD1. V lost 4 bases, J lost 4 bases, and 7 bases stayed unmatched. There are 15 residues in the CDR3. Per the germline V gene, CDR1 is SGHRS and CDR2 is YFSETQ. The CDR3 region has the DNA TGCGCCAGCAGCACTGGGACAGGGGCCTTCTATGGCTACACCTTC. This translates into CASSTGTGAFYGYTF.

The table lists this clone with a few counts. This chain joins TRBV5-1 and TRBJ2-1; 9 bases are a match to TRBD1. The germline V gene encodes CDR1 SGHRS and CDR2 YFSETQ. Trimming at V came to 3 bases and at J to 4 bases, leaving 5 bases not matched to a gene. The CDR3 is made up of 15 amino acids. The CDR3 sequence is CASSSPGQGYNEQFF. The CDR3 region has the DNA TGCGCCAGCAGCTCACCGGGACAGGGATACAATGAGCAGTTCTTC.

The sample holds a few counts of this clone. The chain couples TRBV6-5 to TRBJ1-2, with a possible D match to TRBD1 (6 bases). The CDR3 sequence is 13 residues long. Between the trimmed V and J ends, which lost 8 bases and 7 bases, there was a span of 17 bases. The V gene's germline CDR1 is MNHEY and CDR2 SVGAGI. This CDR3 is CASLRREGGGYTF. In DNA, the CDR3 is TGTGCCAGCCTGCGAAGGGAAGGGGGTGGCTACACCTTC.

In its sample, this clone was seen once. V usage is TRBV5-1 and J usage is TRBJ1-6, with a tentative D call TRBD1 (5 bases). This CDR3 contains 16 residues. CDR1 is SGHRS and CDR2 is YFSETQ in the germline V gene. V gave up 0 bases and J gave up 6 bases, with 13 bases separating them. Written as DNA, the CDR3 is TGCGCCAGCAGCTTGGATAGTGGTCAGGGTAATTCACCCCTCCACTTT. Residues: CASSLDSGQGNSPLHF.

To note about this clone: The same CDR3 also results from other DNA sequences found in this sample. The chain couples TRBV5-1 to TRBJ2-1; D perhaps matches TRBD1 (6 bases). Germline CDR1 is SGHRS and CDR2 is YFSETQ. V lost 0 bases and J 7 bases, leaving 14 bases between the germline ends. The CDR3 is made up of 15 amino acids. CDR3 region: CASSLGQGRRNEQFF. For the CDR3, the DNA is TGCGCCAGCAGCTTGGGTCAGGGGCGGCGGAATGAGCAGTTCTTC.

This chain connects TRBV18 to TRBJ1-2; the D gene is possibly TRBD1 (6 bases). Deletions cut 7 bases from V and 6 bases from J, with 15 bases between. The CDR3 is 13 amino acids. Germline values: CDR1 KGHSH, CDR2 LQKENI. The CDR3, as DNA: TGTGCCAGCTTTCCGGGAGGGGGAGATGGCTACACCTTC. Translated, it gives CASFPGGGDGYTF.

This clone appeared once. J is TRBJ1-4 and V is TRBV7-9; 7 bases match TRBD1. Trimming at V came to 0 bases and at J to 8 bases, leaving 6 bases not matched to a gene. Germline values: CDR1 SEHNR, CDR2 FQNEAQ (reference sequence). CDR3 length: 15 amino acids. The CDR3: CASSLAQGVAEKLFF. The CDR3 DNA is TGTGCCAGCAGCTTAGCGCAGGGGGTAGCGGAAAAACTGTTTTTT.

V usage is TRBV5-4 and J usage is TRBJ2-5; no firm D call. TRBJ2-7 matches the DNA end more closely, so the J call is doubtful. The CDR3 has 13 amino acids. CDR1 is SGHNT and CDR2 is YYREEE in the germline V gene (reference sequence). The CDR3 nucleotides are TGTGCCAGCAGCTTAGAGCTAACCTACGAGCAGTACTTC. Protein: CASSLELTYEQYF.

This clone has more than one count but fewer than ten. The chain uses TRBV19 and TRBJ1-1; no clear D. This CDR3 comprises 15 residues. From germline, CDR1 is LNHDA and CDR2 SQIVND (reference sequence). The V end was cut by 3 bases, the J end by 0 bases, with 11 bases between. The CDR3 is CASSILSSMNTEAFF. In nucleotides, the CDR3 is TGTGCCAGTAGTATTCTCAGTTCCATGAACACTGAAGCTTTCTTT.

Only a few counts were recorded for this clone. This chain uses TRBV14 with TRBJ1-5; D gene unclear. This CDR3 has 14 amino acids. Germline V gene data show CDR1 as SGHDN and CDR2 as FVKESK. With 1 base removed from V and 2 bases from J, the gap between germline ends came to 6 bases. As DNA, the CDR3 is TGTGCCAGCAGCCAAGGCGGGGGCAATCAGCCCCAGCATTTT. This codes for CASSQGGGNQPQHF.

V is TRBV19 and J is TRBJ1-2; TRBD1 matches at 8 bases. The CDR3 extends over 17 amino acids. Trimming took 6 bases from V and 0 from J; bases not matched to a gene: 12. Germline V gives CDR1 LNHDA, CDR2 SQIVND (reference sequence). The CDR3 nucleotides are TGTGCCAGTAGGGATCGACAGGGGTCACAGTCTAACTATGGCTACACCTTC. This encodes CASRDRQGSQSNYGYTF.

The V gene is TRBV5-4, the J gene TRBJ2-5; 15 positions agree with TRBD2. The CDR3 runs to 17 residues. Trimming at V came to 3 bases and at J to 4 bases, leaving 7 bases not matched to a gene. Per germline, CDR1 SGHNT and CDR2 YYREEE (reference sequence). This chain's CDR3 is CASSSRTSGGAGETQYF. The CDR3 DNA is TGTGCCAGCAGCTCTCGGACTAGCGGGGGGGCAGGAGAGACCCAGTACTTC.

CDR3 loop: CASTGWSDNEQFF. The CDR3 DNA sequence: TGTGCCAGTACAGGGTGGTCGGACAATGAGCAGTTCTTC. The V call is TRBV2, the J call TRBJ2-1; D possibly corresponds to TRBD1 (6 bases). The V gene's germline CDR1 is SNHLY and CDR2 FYNNEI. CDR3 length: 13 residues. The V end lost 9 bases, the J end lost 5 bases, and 14 bases lay between the germline ends.

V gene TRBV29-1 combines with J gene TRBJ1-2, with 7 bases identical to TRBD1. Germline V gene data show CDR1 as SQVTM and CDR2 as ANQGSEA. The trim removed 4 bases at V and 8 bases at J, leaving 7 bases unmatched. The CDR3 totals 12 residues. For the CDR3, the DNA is TGCAGCGTTGGGGGACAGACAGGGGGCTACACCTTC. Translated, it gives CSVGGQTGGYTF.

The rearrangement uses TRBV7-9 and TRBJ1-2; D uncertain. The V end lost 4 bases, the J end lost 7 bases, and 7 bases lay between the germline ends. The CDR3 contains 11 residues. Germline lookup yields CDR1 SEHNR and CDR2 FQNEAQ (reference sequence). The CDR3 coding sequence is TGTGCCAGCAGCTCCGAGATTGGCTACACCTTC. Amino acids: CASSSEIGYTF.

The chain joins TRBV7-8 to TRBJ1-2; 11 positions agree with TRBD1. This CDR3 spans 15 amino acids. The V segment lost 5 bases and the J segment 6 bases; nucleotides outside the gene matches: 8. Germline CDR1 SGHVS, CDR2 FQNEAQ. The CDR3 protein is CASSLWTGGRHGYTF. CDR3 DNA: TGTGCCAGCAGCCTTTGGACAGGGGGCAGGCATGGCTACACCTTC.

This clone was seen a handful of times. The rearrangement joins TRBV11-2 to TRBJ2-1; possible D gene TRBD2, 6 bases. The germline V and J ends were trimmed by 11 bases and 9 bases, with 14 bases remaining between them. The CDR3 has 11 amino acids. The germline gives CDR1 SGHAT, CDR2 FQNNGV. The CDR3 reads CACRGGGEQFF. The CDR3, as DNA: TGTGCCTGCCGGGGAGGCGGTGAGCAGTTCTTC.